A selection of T cell receptor beta chains follows, all from one sample in a study of CD8 T cells in Susac syndrome. TCRdb re-called the immunoSEQ multiplex PCR reads with MiXCR, one entry per CDR3 protein. The sample lists approximately 280,000 distinct CDR3 sequences; approximately 81% were seen once. The sequencing input was CD8+ T cells from PBMCs. These receptors came from a human donor with multiple sclerosis. The conserved cysteine and the conserved F or W are not part of the CDR3 here.

v_call	cdr3_aa
TRBV2	ASQGYYNEQF
TRBV7-9	ASSLDWYDASGTEETQY
TRBV7-9	ASSAAGTGVLEQF
TRBV9	ASSASSGTSSYEQY
TRBV13	ASSFLGWNTDEQF
TRBV19	ASSIKGISNQPQH
TRBV7-9	ASSFPRERDNEQF
TRBV9	ASSGGTLSYNEQF
TRBV11-2	ASSLDHTTGELF
TRBV10-2	ASSEPPRSGIGETQY
TRBV27	ASRGIQTQY
TRBV27	ASSLQGGKSYNEQF
TRBV5-6	ASSWASGTYNEQF
TRBV7-3	ASSYRVGETQY
TRBV15	ATSSGEGRESYEQY
TRBV12-3/TRBV12-4	ASSTLDRERGELF